At least ten counts were recorded for the clone carrying this TCR beta chain. Its specificity is unknown. In germline, CDR1 is SGHVS, CDR2 FNYEAQ. Trimming pared 8 bases from V and 4 bases from J, leaving 15 bases between. The CDR3 totals 14 residues. This entry belongs to a study of T cells after yellow fever vaccination. Points from the study as a whole: Weaker, the secondary response peaked sooner, at day 5 versus 15. Repertoires sorted by FACS could include abundant clonotypes that are contaminants from the bulk population.

TCRdb reprocessed the 5' RACE reads with MiXCR, giving one entry per CDR3 protein. This sample carries approximately 110,000 distinct CDR3 sequences, 6.5% to 8% of them seen once, and the ten largest clones take 2% to 3%. The receptor comes from a young man who received the YFV17D yellow fever vaccine. This chain links TRBV7-6 with TRBJ1-5, with D unclear. Sequenced material: CD4+ T cells sorted from PBMCs, taken roughly 10 days after the first yellow fever vaccination. CDR3 nucleotides: TGTGCCAGCTCCCTGCAGCCGGGGAATCAGCCCCAGCATTTT. Protein sequence: CASSLQPGNQPQHF.